These T cell receptor beta chains were read from a single sample in a study of T cells after yellow fever vaccination. TCRdb re-called the 5' RACE reads with MiXCR, one entry per CDR3 protein. Of around 70,000 distinct CDR3 sequences in the sample, around 6.5% were seen once. This specimen consisted of CD8+ T cells sorted from PBMCs, obtained 5 to 6 days after the first yellow fever vaccination. The origin of the receptors is a man younger than 35 who received the YFV17D yellow fever vaccine. Both conserved end residues are part of each CDR3. A D gene is named only where the DNA matches it firmly. Some rows mark clone size as missing; the rest say once, few, many or name a class of expanded clone.

j_call d_call v_call clone_size cdr3_aa cdr3_nt
TRBJ2-5 . TRBV12-3/TRBV12-4 many CASSAPGAGEETQYF TGTGCCAGCAGTGCCCCAGGGGCGGGGGAAGAGACCCAGTACTTC
TRBJ1-1 . TRBV6-5 few CASSYFRDLSEAFF TGTGCCAGCAGTTACTTCCGGGACCTGAGCGAAGCTTTCTTT
TRBJ1-1 . TRBV7-3 few CASRSSGTVTEAFF TGTGCCAGCCGAAGTTCTGGGACGGTCACTGAAGCTTTCTTT
TRBJ1-4 . TRBV5-1 few CASSAGLTDEKLFF TGCGCCAGCAGCGCGGGCCTGACGGATGAAAAACTGTTTTTT
TRBJ2-1 TRBD1 TRBV5-1 few CASSRGQDNEQFF TGCGCCAGCAGCCGGGGACAGGACAATGAGCAGTTCTTC
TRBJ1-3 . TRBV10-3 many CAISDWTNDRNTIYF TGTGCCATCAGTGATTGGACAAATGATAGAAACACCATATATTTT
TRBJ2-7 . TRBV7-2 many CASSSGPTKKEYF TGTGCCAGCAGCTCTGGACCGACGAAAAAGGAGTACTTC
TRBJ1-1 . TRBV4-3 . CASSQDLGGVGTEAFF TGCGCCAGCAGCCAAGATTTAGGGGGGGTCGGCACTGAAGCTTTCTTT
TRBJ2-7 . TRBV9 many CASSVDSSYEQYF TGTGCCAGCAGCGTGGACAGTTCCTACGAGCAGTACTTC
TRBJ1-5 . TRBV7-9 . CASSLGNSNHQPQHF TGTGCCAGCAGCTTAGGGAACTCAAATCATCAGCCCCAGCATTTT
TRBJ2-1 . TRBV4-2 . CASSQRSRAYNEQFF TGTGCCAGCAGCCAAAGATCGCGTGCCTACAATGAGCAGTTCTTC
TRBJ2-2 TRBD2 TRBV29-1 . CSVNGGLNTGELFF TGCAGCGTCAATGGGGGACTAAACACCGGGGAGCTGTTTTTT
TRBJ2-3 TRBD2 TRBV7-2 many CASSPSGGAADTQYF TGTGCCAGCAGCCCTAGCGGGGGGGCCGCAGATACGCAGTATTTT
TRBJ1-1 . TRBV7-6 . CASSLSGLNTEAFF TGTGCCAGCAGCTTATCAGGGTTGAACACTGAAGCTTTCTTT
TRBJ2-7 . TRBV7-8 few CASSLRSADPFYEQYF TGTGCCAGCAGCTTAAGGTCGGCCGACCCCTTCTACGAGCAGTACTTC
TRBJ1-5 . TRBV7-9 . CASNWGDQPQHF TGTGCCAGCAACTGGGGGGATCAGCCCCAGCATTTT
TRBJ2-1 . TRBV20-1 many CSARASSGPYNEQFF TGCAGTGCTAGAGCAAGCTCGGGACCCTACAATGAGCAGTTCTTC
TRBJ2-3 TRBD2 TRBV4-1 many CASSQRPTIAGASTDTQYF TGCGCCAGCAGCCAAAGACCCACGATAGCGGGGGCAAGCACAGATACGCAGTATTTT
TRBJ1-1 . TRBV4-1 few CASSQDGHPGAFF TGCGCCAGCAGCCAAGACGGCCATCCGGGGGCTTTCTTT
TRBJ2-1 . TRBV19 . CASSIGAGREQFF TGTGCCAGTAGTATAGGGGCGGGCCGTGAGCAGTTCTTC
TRBJ2-7 . TRBV12-3/TRBV12-4 many CASSSGPFSSSYEQYF TGTGCCAGCAGTTCGGGACCGTTCAGTAGTTCCTACGAGCAGTACTTC
TRBJ2-5 . TRBV20-1 many CSASDLSRNFQETQYF TGCAGTGCTAGTGATCTCTCTAGGAACTTCCAAGAGACCCAGTACTTC
TRBJ2-1 . TRBV4-1 . CASSAERGEDEQFF TGCGCCAGCAGCGCAGAGAGGGGGGAGGATGAGCAGTTCTTC
TRBJ1-5 TRBD1 TRBV27 few CASRVQGVLSNQPQHF TGTGCCAGCAGGGTACAGGGGGTGTTAAGCAATCAGCCCCAGCATTTT
TRBJ1-1 . TRBV4-1 . CASSQGGGVTEAFF TGCGCCAGCAGCCAAGGGGGGGGGGTCACTGAAGCTTTCTTT
TRBJ2-1 . TRBV5-5 few CASSLVGAISNEQFF TGTGCCAGCAGCTTAGTGGGGGCGATTAGCAATGAGCAGTTCTTC
TRBJ1-2 TRBD1 TRBV6-5 . CASSYGLTGDYGYTF TGTGCCAGCAGTTACGGTCTGACAGGGGACTATGGCTACACCTTC
TRBJ1-1 . TRBV20-1 few CSARDWGLLNTEAFF TGCAGTGCTAGAGATTGGGGGTTGTTGAACACTGAAGCTTTCTTT
TRBJ2-3 . TRBV4-3 many CASSWDRSTDTQYF TGCGCCAGCAGCTGGGACCGTAGCACAGATACGCAGTATTTT
TRBJ2-6 TRBD2 TRBV6-6 . CASSGSGANVLTF TGTGCCAGTAGCGGGTCCGGGGCCAACGTCCTGACTTTC
TRBJ2-2 . TRBV27 . CASSLYRLTGELFF TGTGCCAGCAGTTTATACAGGCTTACCGGGGAGCTGTTTTTT
TRBJ2-1 TRBD1 TRBV12-3/TRBV12-4 many CASSLAGFWTGKNEQFF TGTGCCAGCAGTTTAGCGGGGTTCTGGACAGGGAAAAATGAGCAGTTCTTC
TRBJ2-5 TRBD2 TRBV11-2 few CASSFGRGGPETQYF TGTGCCAGCAGCTTCGGACGGGGGGGCCCGGAGACCCAGTACTTC
TRBJ2-7 TRBD1 TRBV10-2 many CASSDRQGRYEQYF TGCGCCAGCAGTGACCGACAGGGGAGGTACGAGCAGTACTTC
TRBJ2-5 . TRBV2 few CASSTEGERIQYF TGTGCCAGTTCCACCGAAGGCGAGAGGATCCAGTACTTC
TRBJ2-1 . TRBV7-2 many CASSLIIRAPGNEQFF TGTGCCAGCAGCTTAATAATACGGGCCCCAGGGAATGAGCAGTTCTTC
TRBJ2-7 TRBD1 TRBV4-1 . CASSQWTGTVYEKYF TGCGCCAGCAGCCAGTGGACCGGGACAGTCTACGAGAAGTACTTC
TRBJ2-1 . TRBV12-3/TRBV12-4 few CASSLSYGTSFVNEQFF TGTGCCAGCAGTTTATCATACGGGACCTCCTTCGTCAATGAGCAGTTCTTC
TRBJ2-5 . TRBV12-3/TRBV12-4 many CASSGLGWRHNQETQYF TGTGCCAGCAGTGGCTTGGGGTGGCGGCACAACCAAGAGACCCAGTACTTC
TRBJ2-1 TRBD2 TRBV12-3/TRBV12-4 many CASRLGTSYNEQFF TGTGCCAGCAGGTTGGGGACTAGCTACAATGAGCAGTTCTTC
TRBJ1-1 . TRBV28 . CASSRSFMNTEAFF TGTGCCAGCAGTAGAAGCTTTATGAACACTGAAGCTTTCTTT
TRBJ1-1 TRBD1 TRBV20-1 many CSAREQGDTEAFF TGCAGTGCTAGAGAGCAGGGGGACACTGAAGCTTTCTTT
TRBJ2-1 . TRBV6-5 few CASTGNRDEQFF TGTGCCAGCACTGGGAACAGGGATGAGCAGTTCTTC
TRBJ1-2 . TRBV6-2/TRBV6-3 . CASRGRNYGYTF TGTGCCAGCAGGGGACGTAACTATGGCTACACCTTC
TRBJ2-2 TRBD2 TRBV12-3/TRBV12-4 many CASSFQAGGPNTGELFF TGTGCCAGCAGTTTCCAAGCGGGGGGGCCAAACACCGGGGAGCTGTTTTTT
TRBJ1-1 TRBD1 TRBV4-1 few CASSTGQMNTEAFF TGCGCCAGCAGCACGGGACAGATGAACACTGAAGCTTTCTTT
TRBJ2-2 TRBD1 TRBV29-1 few CSAGSQGWYTGELFF TGCAGCGCCGGATCACAGGGGTGGTATACCGGGGAGCTGTTTTTT
TRBJ2-2 . TRBV10-3 . CAISESGPGELFF TGTGCCATCAGTGAGTCAGGGCCCGGGGAGCTGTTTTTT